The 27 T cell receptor beta chains listed next were all sequenced from one sample in a study of CXCR3-negative and CXCR3-positive naive CD8 T cells. Libraries of TRB cDNA were made by 5' RACE and carried UMIs. TCRdb re-called the 5' RACE reads; every CDR3 protein appears as one record, without DNA. This listing includes approximately 6,200 distinct CDR3 sequences. The specimen was naive CXCR3- CD8+ T cells from blood. Subset in this sample: CD45RO-CCR7+CD27+CD95- naive CD8+ T cells lacking CXCR3 (TNR3-). These receptors were collected from a human donor in good health. Some clones in this sample may be carry-over from other donors' samples.

Considering frequency, this clonotype is medium-sized (0.01 to 0.1%). This chain links TRBV25-1 with TRBJ2-7; lacking DNA, the TRBD1 call made by TCRdb goes unchecked. CDR1 and CDR2 from the germline V gene are MGHDK and SYGVNS. The CDR3 spans 16 residues. CDR3 sequence reads: CATAAGSDRSSYEQYF.

The rearrangement joins TRBV7-8 to TRBJ2-4; TCRdb lists TRBD2, though no DNA is available to test this call. Looked up from germline, CDR1 is SGHVS and CDR2 is FQNEAQ. This CDR3 is 14 amino acids long. The CDR3 protein is CASSSAGDINIQYF.

The V call is TRBV4-1, the J call TRBJ2-1; the D call from TCRdb, TRBD1, cannot be confirmed without DNA. In germline, CDR1 is MGHRA, CDR2 YSYEKL. The CDR3 runs 17 residues. CDR3 loop: CASSQASAGAVMNEQFF.

This chain links TRBV29-1 with TRBJ1-1; the D call from TCRdb, TRBD1, cannot be confirmed without DNA. The CDR3 spans 15 residues. CDR1 and CDR2 (germline): SQVTM, ANQGSEA. The CDR3 region is CSVEDLRTQLAEAFF.

The chain has TRBV19 and TRBJ1-1. The CDR3 consists of 12 residues. Germline V lookup: CDR1 LNHDA, CDR2 SQIVND (reference sequence). The CDR3 here is CASSIGNTEAFF.

The chain has TRBV5-1 and TRBJ2-3; TCRdb outputs TRBD1, but without DNA this stays unchecked. Per the germline V gene, CDR1 is SGHRS and CDR2 is YFSETQ. This CDR3 has 16 residues. The CDR3 spells CASSGAQTSSTDKKYF. Drawing the rest from reference TRBV5-1 and TRBJ2-3, the complete variable domain is KAGVTQTPRYLIKTRGQQVTLSCSPISGHRSVSWYQQTPGQGLQFLFEYFSETQRNKGNFPGRFSGRQFSNSRSEMNVSTLELGDSALYLCASSGAQTSSTDKKYFGPGTRLTVL.

In terms of frequency, this clonotype is medium-sized. The chain employs TRBV20-1 and TRBJ2-7; TCRdb's D call of TRBD2 is untestable without DNA. CDR3 size: 12 residues. From germline, CDR1 is DFQATT and CDR2 SNEGSKA (reference sequence). The CDR3 sequence is CSAPSGYHEQYF.

The chain combines TRBV20-1 with TRBJ1-2; the D gene TCRdb calls, TRBD1, cannot be checked with no DNA. The CDR3 has 13 amino acids. Germline CDR1 and CDR2: DFQATT and SNEGSKA (reference sequence). The CDR3 region is CSARDLGGHGYTF.

The gene calls are TRBV29-1 and TRBJ2-7; TCRdb's D gene call, TRBD1, goes unchecked for lack of DNA. The germline gives CDR1 SQVTM, CDR2 ANQGSEA. The CDR3 totals 15 residues. This CDR3 is CSVEVRAGSAYEQYF.

This clonotype counts as medium-sized by frequency. The chain has TRBV29-1 and TRBJ2-1; TCRdb's D call of TRBD1 is untestable without DNA. CDR1 and CDR2 from the germline V gene are SQVTM and ANQGSEA. The CDR3 loop spans 16 amino acids. Here the CDR3 reads CSVDGTTRGRDNEQFF.

This clonotype registers medium-sized (0.01 to 0.1%) by frequency. The gene calls are TRBV7-9 and TRBJ2-3; the TCRdb call, TRBD1, lacks DNA for checking. CDR1 and CDR2 (germline): SEHNR, FQNEAQ (reference sequence). The CDR3 is 16 amino acids. Here the CDR3 reads CASSPWTGTSTDTQYF.

This chain links TRBV25-1 with TRBJ1-1. The CDR3 sequence is 12 residues long. In germline, CDR1 is MGHDK, CDR2 SYGVNS. CDR3 protein: CASSEAYTEAFF. The full variable domain, its missing parts supplied by reference TRBV25-1 and TRBJ1-1, is EADIYQTPRYLVIGTGKKITLECSQTMGHDKMYWYQQDPGMELHLIHYSYGVNSTEKGDLSSESTVSRIRTEHFPLTLESARPSHTSQYLCASSEAYTEAFFGQGTRLTVV.

This chain joins TRBV6-2 or TRBV6-3 and TRBJ2-5; the D call from TCRdb, TRBD2, cannot be confirmed without DNA. This CDR3 has 15 amino acids. In germline, CDR1 is MNHEY, CDR2 SVGEGT. The CDR3: CASSYAGGPEETQYF.

This CDR3 is CASSPVVAPSSYEQYF. The chain carries TRBV19 and TRBJ2-7; TCRdb reports TRBD1, a call that lacks DNA to check it against. The CDR3 is 16 residues long. CDR1 is LNHDA, CDR2 SQIVND, per germline (reference sequence).

The chain has TRBV19 and TRBJ1-1; the D call of TRBD1 rests on TCRdb alone, since no DNA is present to check it. There are 15 residues in the CDR3. CDR1 and CDR2 (germline): LNHDA, SQIVND (reference sequence). CDR3: CASSIADRVTTEAFF.

The chain recombines TRBV7-8 with TRBJ2-7; lacking DNA, the TRBD2 call made by TCRdb goes unchecked. Germline V lookup: CDR1 SGHVS, CDR2 FQNEAQ. CDR3 length: 18 amino acids. The CDR3 region is CASSLVATSGRDQYEQYF.

Considering frequency, this clonotype is medium-sized. The chain recombines TRBV29-1 with TRBJ2-5; the TCRdb D gene call, TRBD2, has no DNA to confirm it. CDR1 is SQVTM, CDR2 ANQGSEA, per germline. The CDR3 covers 12 residues. CDR3: CSEAGLEETQYF.

Its frequency marks this clonotype as medium-sized (0.01 to 0.1%). The chain employs TRBV25-1 and TRBJ1-1; the D call from TCRdb, TRBD1, cannot be confirmed without DNA. Germline CDR1 is MGHDK and CDR2 is SYGVNS. The CDR3 runs to 20 residues. CDR3 residues: CASSGKIRQGHESGNTEAFF.

The chain employs TRBV20-1 and TRBJ2-7; TCRdb lists TRBD2, though no DNA is available to test this call. CDR3 length: 17 amino acids. From germline, CDR1 is DFQATT and CDR2 SNEGSKA (reference sequence). This CDR3 reads CSARDPLTSGGAYEQYF.

This clonotype is classed as medium-sized (0.01 to 0.1%) by frequency. The rearrangement uses TRBV7-2 and TRBJ2-7; TCRdb returns TRBD1, unconfirmable since there is no DNA. This CDR3 comprises 20 residues. Germline values: CDR1 SGHTA, CDR2 FQGNSA. The CDR3 sequence: CASSLSVTGELWDLYYEQYF.

Measured by frequency, this clonotype is medium-sized. The rearrangement uses TRBV6-5 and TRBJ2-7; the TRBD2 assignment by TCRdb is unverifiable without DNA. This CDR3 is 15 amino acids long. Germline V CDR1 and CDR2: MNHEY, SVGAGI. CDR3 sequence reads: CASSYSGLAGLEQYF.

By frequency, this clonotype is medium-sized. The J gene is TRBJ2-5, the V gene TRBV6-2 or TRBV6-3; TCRdb's D call, TRBD2, is unchecked because there is no DNA. Looked up from germline, CDR1 is MNHEY and CDR2 is SVGEGT. The CDR3 spans 16 residues. CDR3 loop: CASSKGTSVYEETQYF.

The chain combines TRBV27 with TRBJ2-3; the D gene TCRdb calls, TRBD1, cannot be checked with no DNA. The CDR3 covers 14 residues. The germline gives CDR1 MNHEY, CDR2 SMNVEV (reference sequence). CDR3 sequence reads: CASRGPLSTDTQYF.

This clonotype ranks as medium-sized in terms of frequency. The rearrangement links TRBV7-2 to TRBJ1-2. This CDR3 region has 20 residues. Germline V gene sequence: CDR1 SGHTA, CDR2 FQGNSA. CDR3 sequence reads: CASSLVHRQVSGMVDYGYTF.

This chain links TRBV10-3 with TRBJ2-5; TCRdb names TRBD2, which stays unverified in the absence of DNA. The CDR3 consists of 14 residues. CDR1 is ENHRY and CDR2 is SYGVKD in the germline V gene. The CDR3 sequence: CAISGGPGAETQYF.

According to its frequency, this clonotype is medium-sized. V is TRBV25-1 and J is TRBJ1-5. CDR3 length: 15 residues. Germline CDR1 and CDR2: MGHDK and SYGVNS. The CDR3 loop is CASSATGGGNQPQHF. Full variable domain (remainder filled in from reference TRBV25-1 and TRBJ1-5): EADIYQTPRYLVIGTGKKITLECSQTMGHDKMYWYQQDPGMELHLIHYSYGVNSTEKGDLSSESTVSRIRTEHFPLTLESARPSHTSQYLCASSATGGGNQPQHFGDGTRLSIL.

Measured by frequency, this clonotype is medium-sized. This chain uses TRBV6-2 or TRBV6-3 with TRBJ2-1; TCRdb indicates TRBD2, and absent DNA this call remains unverified. The CDR3 spans 20 residues. Germline V CDR1 and CDR2: MNHEY, SVGEGT. CDR3 loop: CASSTPGLAATRGSYNEQFF.